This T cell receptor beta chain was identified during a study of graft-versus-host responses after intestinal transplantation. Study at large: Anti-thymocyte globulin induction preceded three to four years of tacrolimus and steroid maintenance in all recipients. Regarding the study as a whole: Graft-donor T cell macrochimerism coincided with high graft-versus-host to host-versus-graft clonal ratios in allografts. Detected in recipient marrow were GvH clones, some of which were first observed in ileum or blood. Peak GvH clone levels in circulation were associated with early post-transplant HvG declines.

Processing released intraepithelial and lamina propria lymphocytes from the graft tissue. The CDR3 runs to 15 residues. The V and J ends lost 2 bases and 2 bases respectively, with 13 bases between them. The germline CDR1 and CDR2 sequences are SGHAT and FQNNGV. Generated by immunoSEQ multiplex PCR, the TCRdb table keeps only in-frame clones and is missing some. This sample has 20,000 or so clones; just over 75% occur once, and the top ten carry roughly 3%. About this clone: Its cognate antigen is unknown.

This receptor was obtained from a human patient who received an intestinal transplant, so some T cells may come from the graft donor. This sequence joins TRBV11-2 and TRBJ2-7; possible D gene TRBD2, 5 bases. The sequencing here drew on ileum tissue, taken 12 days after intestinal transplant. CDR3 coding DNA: TGTGCCAGCAGCTTAAATCATGGAGGTCCCTACGAGCAGTACTTC. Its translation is CASSLNHGGPYEQYF. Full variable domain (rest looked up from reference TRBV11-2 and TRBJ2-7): EAGVAQSPRYKIIEKRQSVAFWCNPISGHATLYWYQQILGQGPKLLIQFQNNGVVDDSQLPKDRFSAERLKGVDSTLKIQPAKLEDSAVYLCASSLNHGGPYEQYFGPGTRLTVT.